The clone carrying this T cell receptor (beta chain) showed up just a few times. This specimen belongs to a study of identical twins. TCRdb passed the 5' RACE reads through MiXCR, listing each CDR3 protein once. The sample lists about 220,000 distinct CDR3 sequences; approximately 8% were seen once. V was clipped by 4 bases and J by 6 bases, with 13 bases between them. The CDR3 is 13 amino acids. The germline V gene has CDR1 SEHNR and CDR2 FQNEAQ (reference sequence). In addition, the sample was reused for a study of yellow fever vaccine responses in identical twins.

The chain links TRBV7-9 to TRBJ2-7; possible D gene TRBD1, 6 bases. The TCR was taken from a woman between 18 and 29 years old in good health. Sequences were obtained from CD8+ T cells sorted from blood. For the CDR3, the DNA is TGTGCCAGCAGCTCGGGACATCCCTCCGAGCAGTACTTC. Translating it yields CASSSGHPSEQYF.